One and the same sample provided the 3 T cell receptor beta chains below, sequenced in a study of shared clonotypes between healthy human individuals (dated by TCRdb to the early 2020s). Libraries were built with the immunoSEQ multiplex PCR assay. TCRdb provides this immuneACCESS table in a form limited to in-frame rearrangements. Some clones are lacking; in checked studies, under half of them reflect an unresolved V gene, and why the rest are absent is not known. The sample table records roughly 500,000 clones; 78% of these occur just once. Approximately 12% of the sample comes from the top ten. Sequencing was carried out using PBMCs. The receptors here all came from a woman between 35 and 50 years old in good health. Some clones in this sample may be carry-over from other donors' samples.

This rearrangement joins TRBV6-6 to TRBJ1-5; no clear D gene. Trimming removed 2 bases from V and 15 bases from J, with 11 bases in between. This CDR3 region has 11 residues. CDR1 and CDR2 (germline): MNHNY, SVGAGI (reference sequence). CDR3 nucleotide sequence: TGTGCCAGCAGTTACGACGGCCCCTGGCATTTT. Amino acids: CASSYDGPWHF.

This chain uses TRBV7-8 with TRBJ2-7; TRBD1 agrees at 8 bases. CDR3 size: 15 residues. V lost 0 bases and J lost 3; bases outside the gene matches: 4. Germline assignment: CDR1 SGHVS and CDR2 FQNEAQ. DNA of the CDR3: TGTGCCAGCAGCTTAGCGCCAGGGGGCCTCTACGAGCAGTACTTC. Amino acid sequence: CASSLAPGGLYEQYF.

This clone was observed once. The chain carries TRBV29-1 and TRBJ2-1; D perhaps matches TRBD2 (5 bases). There are 13 residues in the CDR3. V lost 3 bases and J 5 bases, leaving 11 bases between the germline ends. Germline CDR1 SQVTM, CDR2 ANQGSEA. In DNA form, the CDR3 reads TGCAGCGTTGAGGCCACTAGGGACAATGAGCAGTTCTTC. This gives the protein CSVEATRDNEQFF.